These 24 T cell receptor beta chains originate from one sample sequenced in a study of neurological immune-mediated disorders. In TCRdb, the 5' RACE reads were re-called with MiXCR into one record per CDR3 protein. The top ten clones hold around 4.2% of a sample with some 48,000 distinct CDR3 sequences, roughly 21% of them seen once. Time point specified: technical triplicate 3. What was sequenced was PBMCs. These receptors were obtained from a man aged 55 to 69 with HTLV-1-associated myelopathy (HAM/TSP).

The chain is built from TRBV5-1 and TRBJ2-5, with D perhaps matching TRBD1 (6 bases). CDR3 length: 13 residues. Germline V lookup: CDR1 SGHRS, CDR2 YFSETQ. The ends were cut back, 7 bases at V and 1 base at J, with 11 bases in the middle. CDR3 residues: CASALGGQETQYF. For the CDR3, the DNA is TGCGCCAGCGCCTTAGGGGGCCAAGAGACCCAGTACTTC.

This clonotype was picked up many times. The chain uses TRBV28 and TRBJ2-2; D is perhaps TRBD2 (7 bases). CDR3 length: 16 amino acids. In germline, CDR1 is MDHEN, CDR2 SYDVKM. V was clipped by 6 bases and J by 5 bases, with 19 bases between them. This CDR3 is CASSRRGGLETGELFF. CDR3 nucleotides: TGTGCCAGCAGCCGAAGGGGGGGGCTCGAGACCGGGGAGCTGTTTTTT.

This clonotype was observed many times. The chain combines TRBV12-3 or TRBV12-4 with TRBJ2-1, with a possible D match to TRBD1 (5 bases). Trimming took off 6 bases at V and 14 bases at J, with 17 bases between the two ends. CDR3 size: 12 residues. The CDR3 sequence is CASSPDRAIKFF. The CDR3 nucleotides read TGTGCCAGCAGCCCCGACAGAGCGATAAAGTTCTTC.

This clonotype was detected many times. This chain joins TRBV6-6 and TRBJ2-7; 10 bases line up with TRBD2. The CDR3 length is 15 residues. Looked up from germline, CDR1 is MNHNY and CDR2 is SVGAGI (reference sequence). J lost 9 bases, V lost 5 bases, and 13 bases had no gene match. CDR3 bases: TGTGCCAGCAGTCGCGTAGCGGGAGGTGTAAATCGGCAGTACTTC. Translation: CASSRVAGGVNRQYF.

This clonotype came up many times. One end of the junction varies from germline; a read error may be responsible. The chain combines TRBV3-1 with TRBJ1-6, with 9 positions matching TRBD1. Germline CDR1 is LGHDT and CDR2 is YNNKEL (reference sequence). The CDR3 is 16 residues long. The CDR3 DNA sequence: TGTGCCAGTAGCCTTCCTGGGGGACAGGGAGGTTCACCCCTCCACTTT. This translates into CASSLPGGQGGSPLHF.

This clonotype occurred many times. The V gene is TRBV9, the J gene TRBJ2-6; 10 bases fit TRBD2. Germline assignment: CDR1 SGDLS and CDR2 YYNGEE. The CDR3 has 18 residues. V trimming: 5 bases; J trimming: 2 bases; junction bases outside the gene matches: 10. CDR3 amino acids: CASSGVAGGFAGANVLTF. CDR3 sequence (DNA): TGTGCCAGCAGTGGGGTAGCGGGAGGATTTGCTGGGGCCAACGTCCTGACTTTC. Variable domain in full (rest from reference TRBV9 and TRBJ2-6): DSGVTQTPKHLITATGQRVTLRCSPRSGDLSVYWYQQSLDQGLQFLIQYYNGEERAKGNILERFSAQQFPDLHSELNLSSLELGDSALYFCASSGVAGGFAGANVLTFGAGSRLTVL.

This clonotype was recorded at least ten times. The V call is TRBV28, the J call TRBJ2-3; 7 bases line up with TRBD2. Germline CDR1 is MDHEN and CDR2 is SYDVKM. The CDR3 loop spans 14 amino acids. V was pared by 5 bases and J by 5 bases, with 7 bases of the junction left unmatched. CDR3 sequence reads: CASSEAGAGDTQYF. DNA of the CDR3: TGTGCCAGCAGTGAGGCGGGAGCGGGAGATACGCAGTATTTT.

This clonotype appeared many times. The chain uses TRBV4-1 and TRBJ1-2; D is perhaps TRBD1 (5 bases). V lost 0 bases, J lost 7 bases, and 21 bases lay in between. The CDR3 length is 17 residues. CDR1 MGHRA and CDR2 YSYEKL come from the germline V gene. The CDR3 here is CASSQDLGVRGLSGYTF. DNA for the CDR3: TGCGCCAGCAGCCAAGATTTGGGGGTGAGGGGACTCTCTGGCTACACCTTC.

This clonotype was recorded at least ten times. This rearrangement joins TRBV20-1 to TRBJ2-1, with 13 nucleotides matching TRBD2. CDR1 is DFQATT, CDR2 SNEGSKA, per germline (reference sequence). This CDR3 is built from 18 residues. Germline trimming cut 0 bases from V and 2 bases from J; bases unmatched to any gene: 7. The CDR3 DNA follows: TGCAGTGCTAGAGATAGGGGACTAGCGGGACTCACCTACAATGAGCAGTTCTTC. This sequence encodes CSARDRGLAGLTYNEQFF.

This clonotype was recorded many times. The CDR3 DNA follows: TGTGCCAGCAGCCAACGGGACAGGGCAACCGAGCAGTACTTC. Protein: CASSQRDRATEQYF. The chain has TRBV3-1 and TRBJ2-7; TRBD1 matches at 9 bases. V was pared by 2 bases and J by 6 bases, with 5 bases of the junction left unmatched. The CDR3 runs to 14 residues. The V gene's germline CDR1 is LGHDT and CDR2 YNNKEL (reference sequence).

This clonotype was counted ten times or more. The chain couples TRBV9 to TRBJ2-5; D ambiguous. The CDR3 has 14 amino acids. Germline V gene lookup returns CDR1 SGDLS and CDR2 YYNGEE. Trimming stripped 0 bases from V and 0 bases from J, with 6 bases between. The CDR3 is CASSVGADQETQYF. The DNA of the CDR3 is TGTGCCAGCAGCGTAGGGGCAGACCAAGAGACCCAGTACTTC. The whole variable domain, filled in from reference TRBV9 and TRBJ2-5, reads DSGVTQTPKHLITATGQRVTLRCSPRSGDLSVYWYQQSLDQGLQFLIQYYNGEERAKGNILERFSAQQFPDLHSELNLSSLELGDSALYFCASSVGADQETQYFGPGTRLLVL.

This clonotype showed up just a few times. The V gene is TRBV5-5, the J gene TRBJ1-2; TRBD1 agrees at 7 bases. Germline trimming cut 4 bases from V and 7 bases from J; bases unmatched to any gene: 13. The CDR3 is 15 amino acids. Per germline, CDR1 SGHKS and CDR2 YYEKEE (reference sequence). The DNA of the CDR3 is TGTGCCAGCAGCGAGACACTGACAGGGAGGGGTGGCTACACCTTC. This translates into CASSETLTGRGGYTF.

The rearrangement uses TRBV5-6 and TRBJ2-1, with 8 bases aligning to TRBD2. Germline loops: CDR1 SGHDT, CDR2 YYEEEE. V lost 4 bases and J lost 1; bases outside the gene matches: 7. This CDR3 spans 16 amino acids. This CDR3 is CASSGKLAGSYNEQFF. Written as DNA, the CDR3 is TGTGCCAGCAGCGGGAAGCTAGCGGGTTCCTACAATGAGCAGTTCTTC.

The gene calls are TRBV9 and TRBJ2-5; D gene uncertain. The germline gives CDR1 SGDLS, CDR2 YYNGEE. The CDR3 sequence is 13 residues long. V shed 2 bases and J shed 2 bases, with 7 bases lying between them. The CDR3 sequence is CASSVPSQETQYF. CDR3 sequence (DNA): TGTGCCAGCAGCGTTCCCAGTCAAGAGACCCAGTACTTC.

This clonotype appeared many times. The chain has TRBV5-1 and TRBJ1-1, with a weak D call TRBD1 (6 bases). Germline values: CDR1 SGHRS, CDR2 YFSETQ. The CDR3 is 14 amino acids. V was shortened by 5 bases and J by 4 bases, with 15 bases between the two germline ends. The CDR3: CASRSQGFGTEAFF. The DNA for the CDR3 is TGCGCCAGCAGAAGTCAGGGGTTTGGCACTGAAGCTTTCTTT. The complete variable domain, with remaining parts taken from reference TRBV5-1 and TRBJ1-1, reads KAGVTQTPRYLIKTRGQQVTLSCSPISGHRSVSWYQQTPGQGLQFLFEYFSETQRNKGNFPGRFSGRQFSNSRSEMNVSTLELGDSALYLCASRSQGFGTEAFFGQGTRLTVV.

Worth noting for this clonotype: Possible read error: a much larger clone is one base away. This chain connects TRBV12-3 or TRBV12-4 to TRBJ2-7; D may match TRBD1 or TRBD2 (5 bases each). The length of the CDR3 is 15 residues. V shed 3 bases and J shed 4 bases, with 16 bases lying between them. CDR3 bases: TGTGCCAGCAGTTTTGACGTGGGGGATAAGTACGAGCAGTACTTC. This sequence encodes CASSFDVGDKYEQYF.

This clonotype was recorded at least ten times. The J gene is TRBJ2-5, the V gene TRBV5-1; weak D call: TRBD1 (5 bases). CDR3 length: 14 residues. CDR1 and CDR2 (germline): SGHRS, YFSETQ. V dropped 0 bases and J dropped 1 base, with 7 bases sitting between them. The CDR3 here is CASSLGQIQETQYF. Written as DNA, the CDR3 is TGCGCCAGCAGCTTGGGACAGATCCAAGAGACCCAGTACTTC. Drawing the rest from reference TRBV5-1 and TRBJ2-5, the complete variable domain is KAGVTQTPRYLIKTRGQQVTLSCSPISGHRSVSWYQQTPGQGLQFLFEYFSETQRNKGNFPGRFSGRQFSNSRSEMNVSTLELGDSALYLCASSLGQIQETQYFGPGTRLLVL.

This clonotype came up a few times. This rearrangement joins TRBV5-5 to TRBJ2-5, with 10 bases fitting TRBD2. This CDR3 contains 17 residues. The junction had 5 bases not matched to a gene; V was cut back by 0 bases and J by 0 bases. In germline, CDR1 is SGHKS, CDR2 YYEKEE (reference sequence). CDR3 loop: CASSLGLAGWYQETQYF. The CDR3 coding sequence is TGTGCCAGCAGCTTGGGACTAGCGGGCTGGTACCAAGAGACCCAGTACTTC. The variable domain in full, with the rest retrieved from reference TRBV5-5 and TRBJ2-5, is DAGVTQSPTHLIKTRGQQVTLRCSPISGHKSVSWYQQVLGQGPQFIFQYYEKEERGRGNFPDRFSARQFPNYSSELNVNALLLGDSALYLCASSLGLAGWYQETQYFGPGTRLLVL.

The genes are TRBV27 and TRBJ2-7, with no clear D. CDR3 length: 11 residues. V was trimmed by 11 bases and J by 6 bases, leaving 14 bases between them. CDR1 MNHEY and CDR2 SMNVEV come from the germline V gene (reference sequence). CDR3 bases: TGTGCCTTGTCACCCAACTTCGAGCAGTACTTC. This sequence encodes CALSPNFEQYF.

This clonotype was counted at least ten times. J is TRBJ2-1 and V is TRBV20-1; no clear D gene. The germline V gene has CDR1 DFQATT and CDR2 SNEGSKA (reference sequence). The CDR3 spans 11 residues. V was pared by 3 bases and J by 8 bases, with 8 bases between. CDR3 coding DNA: TGCAGTGCTAGGATTGGCGATGAGCAGTTCTTC. Protein: CSARIGDEQFF.

The chain uses TRBV19 and TRBJ1-5, with D maybe TRBD1 (5 bases). Germline CDR1 is LNHDA and CDR2 is SQIVND (reference sequence). The CDR3 extends over 15 amino acids. Trimming stripped 6 bases from V and 0 bases from J, with 12 bases between. As DNA, the CDR3 is TGTGCCAGTAGAAGACAGTTATATAGCAATCAGCCCCAGCATTTT. Encoded protein: CASRRQLYSNQPQHF.

This clonotype was seen ten or more times. This chain uses TRBV20-1 with TRBJ2-3, with D possibly being TRBD2 (6 bases). There are 15 residues in the CDR3. V lost 1 base and J lost 0, with 11 bases in between. Germline V lookup: CDR1 DFQATT, CDR2 SNEGSKA (reference sequence). CDR3 nucleotide sequence: TGCAGTGCTAGAGGTGGCGCGGGAAGCACAGATACGCAGTATTTT. Amino acid sequence: CSARGGAGSTDTQYF.

The rearrangement links TRBV5-6 to TRBJ2-3; tentative D call: TRBD2 (6 bases). CDR3 size: 15 residues. Trimming cost V 4 bases and J 2 bases, with 14 bases left between them. The V gene's germline CDR1 is SGHDT and CDR2 YYEEEE. The CDR3 DNA follows: TGTGCCAGCAGCGCGCGGACTATATTCACAGATACGCAGTATTTT. It yields the protein CASSARTIFTDTQYF.

Many counts were recorded for this clonotype. V usage is TRBV29-1 and J usage is TRBJ1-2; D is undetermined. V gave up 7 bases and J gave up 1 base, with 22 bases separating them. This CDR3 comprises 16 residues. The germline CDR1 and CDR2 sequences are SQVTM and ANQGSEA. This CDR3 reads CSAISHDAQINYGYTF. In nucleotides, the CDR3 is TGCAGCGCCATCTCTCACGACGCCCAAATTAACTATGGCTACACCTTC. The variable domain in full, with the rest retrieved from reference TRBV29-1 and TRBJ1-2, is SAVISQKPSRDICQRGTSLTIQCQVDSQVTMMFWYRQQPGQSLTLIATANQGSEATYESGFVIDKFPISRPNLTFSTLTVSNMSPEDSSIYLCSAISHDAQINYGYTFGSGTRLTVV.